This is a list of T cell receptor beta chains from one sample in a study of blood T cells in healthy people across ages. In TCRdb, the 5' RACE reads were re-called with MiXCR into one record per CDR3 protein. The sample shows about 630,000 distinct CDR3 sequences, 21% of them seen only once. Material: blood. Receptors were obtained from a man aged 65 to 85 in good health. Both conserved end residues are part of each CDR3. Fields, in order: J gene, D gene, V gene, clone size, CDR3 DNA, CDR3 protein. A D gene is named only where the DNA matches it firmly. Rows give clone size only sometimes, using once, few, many, or a class for an expanded clone.

J: TRBJ2-1
D: TRBD2
V: TRBV18
size: NA
DNA: TGTGCCAGCTCACCGGGGGCTAGCGGGAGGGATGAGCAGTTCTTC
CDR3: CASSPGASGRDEQFF

J: TRBJ2-2
D: NA
V: TRBV20-1
size: few
DNA: TGCAGTGCTAGAGTTGCAGGAGATAACACCGGGGAGCTGTTTTTT
CDR3: CSARVAGDNTGELFF

J: TRBJ1-5
D: TRBD1
V: TRBV2
size: few
DNA: TGTGCCAGCAGTGCCCTGACAGGGGGCGAACAGCCCCAGCATTTT
CDR3: CASSALTGGEQPQHF

J: TRBJ2-1
D: NA
V: TRBV11-2
size: many
DNA: TGTGCCAGCAGCTTAGATTCGGGAGAGCAGTTCTTC
CDR3: CASSLDSGEQFF

J: TRBJ2-1
D: TRBD2
V: TRBV29-1
size: few
DNA: TGCAGCGGTCGGGAGGGCCTATCCTACAATGAGCAGTTCTTC
CDR3: CSGREGLSYNEQFF

J: TRBJ2-2
D: NA
V: TRBV5-1
size: few
DNA: TGCGCCAGCAGCTTGGATGCCGGTGGCGGGGAGCTGTTTTTT
CDR3: CASSLDAGGGELFF

J: TRBJ2-1
D: NA
V: TRBV6-6
size: few
DNA: TGTGCCAGCAGGGGGACAGAGCAGTTCTTC
CDR3: CASRGTEQFF

J: TRBJ2-1
D: TRBD2
V: TRBV20-1
size: NA
DNA: TGCAGTGCTAGCCTAGCGGGAGGGTACAATGAGCAGTTCTTC
CDR3: CSASLAGGYNEQFF

J: TRBJ2-1
D: NA
V: TRBV11-1
size: NA
DNA: TGTGCCAGCAGCTTCTTGATAAACAATGAGCAGTTCTTC
CDR3: CASSFLINNEQFF

J: TRBJ1-2
D: NA
V: TRBV2
size: NA
DNA: TGTGCCAGACAAGGGACTTACGGGGGCTACACCTTC
CDR3: CARQGTYGGYTF

J: TRBJ2-2
D: NA
V: TRBV14
size: NA
DNA: TGTGCCAGCCAAAACAGGCAGAACACCGGGGAGCTGTTTTTT
CDR3: CASQNRQNTGELFF

J: TRBJ1-5
D: NA
V: TRBV24-1
size: few
DNA: TGTGCCACCAGTGACAACAGGGCTAGTCAGCCCCAGCATTTT
CDR3: CATSDNRASQPQHF

J: TRBJ2-1
D: TRBD2
V: TRBV12-3/TRBV12-4
size: many
DNA: TGTGCCAGCAGTTTTCGTCTCGGGGAGGGCTCGGAGCAGTTCTTC
CDR3: CASSFRLGEGSEQFF

J: TRBJ2-1
D: NA
V: TRBV10-3
size: NA
DNA: TGTGCCATCAGTGCCCGGGACGACCTAGGTGAGCAGTTCTTC
CDR3: CAISARDDLGEQFF

J: TRBJ1-4
D: NA
V: TRBV11-2
size: few
DNA: TGTGCCAGCAGCCCAAGTACTAATGAAAAACTGTTTTTT
CDR3: CASSPSTNEKLFF

J: TRBJ2-7
D: NA
V: TRBV20-1
size: many
DNA: TGCAGTGCTAGAGTGCTAGCGCAAAACGAGCAGTACTTC
CDR3: CSARVLAQNEQYF

J: TRBJ2-7
D: NA
V: TRBV12-3/TRBV12-4
size: few
DNA: TGTGCCAGCAGTCGCCATCACAGGGTTGCAAGCGAGCAGTACTTC
CDR3: CASSRHHRVASEQYF

J: TRBJ2-3
D: TRBD2
V: TRBV28
size: many
DNA: TGTGCCAGCACCCAAGGGTGGCGGGAGGCCACGCAGTATTTT
CDR3: CASTQGWREATQYF

J: TRBJ1-4
D: TRBD1
V: TRBV6-5
size: NA
DNA: TGTGGATGGAACCGGACAGGGAGGAGAGAAAAACTGTTTTTT
CDR3: CGWNRTGRREKLFF

J: TRBJ2-7
D: NA
V: TRBV5-1
size: few
DNA: TGCGCCAGCAGCGATTCGGGACATTCCTCCTACGAGCAGTACTTC
CDR3: CASSDSGHSSYEQYF

J: TRBJ2-3
D: NA
V: TRBV27
size: NA
DNA: TGTGCCAGCACAAGACAGAGCACAGATACGCAGTATTTT
CDR3: CASTRQSTDTQYF

J: TRBJ1-1
D: NA
V: TRBV12-3/TRBV12-4
size: NA
DNA: TGTGCCAGCAGCGCGGGGGTCACTGAAGCTTTCTTT
CDR3: CASSAGVTEAFF

J: TRBJ2-5
D: TRBD2
V: TRBV11-2
size: few
DNA: TGTGCCAGCAGCTTGGGCGCCCATAGCGGGAGCCCCAATGAGCTGTTCTTC
CDR3: CASSLGAHSGSPNELFF

J: TRBJ2-5
D: TRBD2
V: TRBV9
size: few
DNA: TGTGCCAGCAGCCCGGGACTAGCGGGAGGAGGGGAAGAGACCCAGTACTTC
CDR3: CASSPGLAGGGEETQYF

J: TRBJ2-1
D: NA
V: TRBV3-1
size: NA
DNA: TGTGCCAGCAGCCAAGATCCGGACGGCCGTGAGCAGTTCTTC
CDR3: CASSQDPDGREQFF

J: TRBJ2-7
D: NA
V: TRBV12-3/TRBV12-4
size: few
DNA: TGTGCCAGCAGTTTATCTTCCCCGGGGGAGCAGTACTTC
CDR3: CASSLSSPGEQYF

J: TRBJ2-2
D: NA
V: TRBV4-1
size: few
DNA: TGCGCCAGCAGCCAAGAACTCAGAGCCAACACCGGGGAGCTGTTTTTT
CDR3: CASSQELRANTGELFF

J: TRBJ2-1
D: TRBD1
V: TRBV19
size: few
DNA: TGTGCCAGCCGGGACAGGGAGAGCTACAATGAGCAGTTCTTC
CDR3: CASRDRESYNEQFF

J: TRBJ2-5
D: NA
V: TRBV20-1
size: few
DNA: TGCAGTGCTAGAGATGCCCGGGGTGAGACCCAGTACTTC
CDR3: CSARDARGETQYF

J: TRBJ2-5
D: NA
V: TRBV5-1
size: NA
DNA: TGCGCCAGCAGCTTGGCCACCGGGGACGGCCAAGAGACCCAGTACTTC
CDR3: CASSLATGDGQETQYF

J: TRBJ2-2
D: NA
V: TRBV29-1
size: NA
DNA: TGCAGCGTTCTCCGACGGAACAAGAACACCGGGGAGCTGTTTTTT
CDR3: CSVLRRNKNTGELFF

J: TRBJ2-1
D: TRBD2
V: TRBV29-1
size: NA
DNA: TGCAGCGTTGATCTAGCGGGAGGGCCGAATGAGCAGTTCTTC
CDR3: CSVDLAGGPNEQFF

J: TRBJ2-7
D: TRBD1
V: TRBV7-2
size: NA
DNA: TGTGCCAGCAGCCCGACAGGGATGACCTACGAGCAGTACTTC
CDR3: CASSPTGMTYEQYF

J: TRBJ2-7
D: NA
V: TRBV20-1
size: NA
DNA: TGCAGTGCTAGAGGGAGCAGAGCCTCCTACGAGCAGTACTTC
CDR3: CSARGSRASYEQYF

J: TRBJ2-2
D: TRBD1
V: TRBV20-1
size: few
DNA: TGCAGTGCTAGACCAGGGGGAGAGGGGGAGCAGTTTTTT
CDR3: CSARPGGEGEQFF

J: TRBJ1-5
D: NA
V: TRBV6-5
size: NA
DNA: TGTGCCAGCAGTCGGGACCAAAATCAGCCCCAGCATTTT
CDR3: CASSRDQNQPQHF

J: TRBJ2-7
D: TRBD2
V: TRBV25-1
size: NA
DNA: TGTGCCAGCACAGCGGGAGGGCTCTACGAGCAGTACTTC
CDR3: CASTAGGLYEQYF

J: TRBJ2-5
D: NA
V: TRBV7-3
size: many
DNA: TGTGCCAGCAGCTTAACAGGGGCAGAGACCCAGTACTTC
CDR3: CASSLTGAETQYF

J: TRBJ2-5
D: NA
V: TRBV29-1
size: few
DNA: TGCAGCGCCAACTCAGGGAGAGATGCAACCCAGTACTTC
CDR3: CSANSGRDATQYF

J: TRBJ1-5
D: NA
V: TRBV11-2
size: NA
DNA: TGTGCCAGCAGCCAACTAACAGGGCCCAATCAGCCCCAGCATTTT
CDR3: CASSQLTGPNQPQHF

J: TRBJ1-4
D: TRBD1
V: TRBV6-6
size: few
DNA: TGTGCCAGCAGTGGACAGGGGGCCTTTAATGAAAAACTGTTTTTT
CDR3: CASSGQGAFNEKLFF

J: TRBJ2-3
D: NA
V: TRBV4-1
size: NA
DNA: TGCGCCAGCAGCCAAGATCAAGGGAGACCCGCGCGTTTT
CDR3: CASSQDQGRPARF

J: TRBJ2-2
D: NA
V: TRBV7-2
size: few
DNA: TGTGCCAGCAGCCCTGCTAGGGGGGTTGCCGGGGAGCTGTTTTTT
CDR3: CASSPARGVAGELFF

J: TRBJ2-1
D: NA
V: TRBV10-1
size: NA
DNA: TGCGCCAGCAGTGAGGGCCTCGGGTCCTACAATGAGCAGTTCTTC
CDR3: CASSEGLGSYNEQFF

J: TRBJ1-1
D: NA
V: TRBV6-2/TRBV6-3
size: NA
DNA: TGTGCCAGCAGGAGACACGAGAACTTTGAAGCTTTCTTT
CDR3: CASRRHENFEAFF

J: TRBJ2-1
D: NA
V: TRBV20-1
size: NA
DNA: TGCAGTGCTTGTAGCGGGCAGGGGGCCAATGAGCAGTTCTTC
CDR3: CSACSGQGANEQFF

J: TRBJ1-2
D: NA
V: TRBV7-9
size: once
DNA: TGTGCCAGCAGCTTAGCTCCCAGGGAGGATGGCTACACCTTC
CDR3: CASSLAPREDGYTF

J: TRBJ1-3
D: TRBD1
V: TRBV20-1
size: NA
DNA: TGCAGTGCTAGAGGTGGACAGGGGGCTGGAAACACCATATATTTT
CDR3: CSARGGQGAGNTIYF

J: TRBJ2-1
D: TRBD2
V: TRBV2
size: NA
DNA: TGTGCCAGCAGCACCGGGACTAGCGACTCCTACAATGAGCAGTTCTTC
CDR3: CASSTGTSDSYNEQFF

J: TRBJ1-3
D: NA
V: TRBV5-5
size: NA
DNA: TGTGCCAGCAGCTTAGGACTCTTTTCTGGAAACACCATATATTTT
CDR3: CASSLGLFSGNTIYF

J: TRBJ2-7
D: TRBD2
V: TRBV20-1
size: NA
DNA: TGCAGTGCTAGGAGACTAGCGGGAGTGTACGAGCAGTACTTC
CDR3: CSARRLAGVYEQYF

J: TRBJ2-1
D: NA
V: TRBV20-1
size: NA
DNA: TGCAGTGCTAGTAGCGGAGAGGGGGGCAATGAGCAGTTCTTC
CDR3: CSASSGEGGNEQFF